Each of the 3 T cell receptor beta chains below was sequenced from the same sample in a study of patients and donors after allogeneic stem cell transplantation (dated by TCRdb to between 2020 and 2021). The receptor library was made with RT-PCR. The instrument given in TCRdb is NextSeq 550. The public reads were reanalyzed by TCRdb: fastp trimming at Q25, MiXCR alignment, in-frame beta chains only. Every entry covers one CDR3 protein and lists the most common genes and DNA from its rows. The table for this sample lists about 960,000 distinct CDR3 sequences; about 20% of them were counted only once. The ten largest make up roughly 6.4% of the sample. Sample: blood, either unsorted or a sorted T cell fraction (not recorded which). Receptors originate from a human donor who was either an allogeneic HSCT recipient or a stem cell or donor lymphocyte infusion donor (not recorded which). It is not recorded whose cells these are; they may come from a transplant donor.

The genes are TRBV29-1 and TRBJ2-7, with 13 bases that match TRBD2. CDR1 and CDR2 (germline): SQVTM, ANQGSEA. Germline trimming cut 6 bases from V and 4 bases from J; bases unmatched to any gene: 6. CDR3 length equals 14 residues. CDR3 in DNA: TGCAGCGTCGATGGGACTAGCGGGGCTTACGAGCAGTACTTC. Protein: CSVDGTSGAYEQYF.

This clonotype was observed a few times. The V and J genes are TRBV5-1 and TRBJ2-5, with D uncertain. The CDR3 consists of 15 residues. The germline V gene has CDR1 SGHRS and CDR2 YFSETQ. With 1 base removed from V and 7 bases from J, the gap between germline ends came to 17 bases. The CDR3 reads CASSLNLQAQRTQYF. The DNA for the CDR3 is TGCGCCAGCAGCTTGAATCTCCAAGCCCAGCGGACCCAGTACTTC. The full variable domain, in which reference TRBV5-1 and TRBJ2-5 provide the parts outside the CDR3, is KAGVTQTPRYLIKTRGQQVTLSCSPISGHRSVSWYQQTPGQGLQFLFEYFSETQRNKGNFPGRFSGRQFSNSRSEMNVSTLELGDSALYLCASSLNLQAQRTQYFGPGTRLLVL.

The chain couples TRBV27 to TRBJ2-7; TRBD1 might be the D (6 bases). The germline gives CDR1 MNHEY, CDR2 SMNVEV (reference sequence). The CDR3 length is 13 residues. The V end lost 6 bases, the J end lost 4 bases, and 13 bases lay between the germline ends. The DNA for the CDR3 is TGTGCCAGCAGCCAGGGACACCTATACGAGCAGTACTTC. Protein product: CASSQGHLYEQYF.